Presented here are 29 T cell receptor beta chains from one specimen sequenced in a study of blood T cell repertoires in COVID-19. Here immunoSEQ multiplex PCR was the method, and the copy in TCRdb shows in-frame clones only, minus some. In the table there are 90,000 to 120,000 clones, 91% of which are singletons. The specimen sequenced was peripheral blood. All receptors come from a man in his 60s with acute or convalescent COVID-19.

This chain links TRBV5-4 with TRBJ2-2, with TRBD2 identical over 9 bases. J gave up 2 bases and V 0 bases, and 8 bases lay outside the gene matches. The CDR3 is 18 amino acids. Germline V gene data show CDR1 as SGHNT and CDR2 as YYREEE (reference sequence). The CDR3 DNA reads as TGTGCCAGCAGCTTGGCGGTGACTAGCGGCCTCAACACCGGGGAGCTGTTTTTT. Its protein product is CASSLAVTSGLNTGELFF.

This clone has only one observation. The V call is TRBV7-3, the J call TRBJ1-3; 10 bases are a match to TRBD1. The V gene end was trimmed by 4 bases and the J gene end by 4 bases; junction bases not matched to a gene: 4. CDR1 SGHTA and CDR2 FQGTGA come from the germline V gene. The CDR3 runs to 15 residues. The CDR3 is CASSSTGGAGNTIYF. In DNA form, the CDR3 reads TGTGCCAGCAGCTCGACAGGGGGCGCAGGAAACACCATATATTTT.

The chain links TRBV7-9 to TRBJ1-2; D ambiguous. The CDR3 sequence is 17 residues long. V was pared by 4 bases and J by 3 bases, with 21 bases between. The germline V gene encodes CDR1 SEHNR and CDR2 FQNEAQ (reference sequence). The CDR3 nucleotides read TGTGCCAGCAGCTCCGGACTAGGCCAGCGGGTCTACTATGGCTACACCTTC. Translation gives CASSSGLGQRVYYGYTF.

The chain joins TRBV30 to TRBJ1-2; no firm D call. The CDR3 consists of 15 residues. Germline CDR1 and CDR2: GTSNPN and SVGIG (reference sequence). Deletions cut 1 base from V and 8 bases from J, with 20 bases between. Written as DNA, the CDR3 is TGTGCCTGGAGTGAGGGCCGGTTGGGGAGGGCGGGCTACACCTTC. Protein product: CAWSEGRLGRAGYTF. The full variable domain, in which reference TRBV30 and TRBJ1-2 provide the parts outside the CDR3, is SQTIHQWPATLVQPVGSPLSLECTVEGTSNPNLYWYRQAAGRGLQLLFYSVGIGQISSEVPQNLSASRPQDRQFILSSKKLLLSDSGFYLCAWSEGRLGRAGYTFGSGTRLTVV.

The rearrangement uses TRBV6-1 and TRBJ1-5; possibly TRBD1 for D (6 bases). Trimming cost V 0 bases and J 0 bases, with 18 bases left between them. The CDR3 runs 19 residues. Germline V gene lookup returns CDR1 MNHNS and CDR2 SASEGT. CDR3 protein: CASSEAQGSGHVSNQPQHF. CDR3 bases: TGTGCCAGCAGTGAAGCGCAGGGGTCGGGACACGTTAGCAATCAGCCCCAGCATTTT.

The chain joins TRBV3-1 (or the pseudogene TRBV3-2) to TRBJ2-1; the D gene is possibly TRBD2 (6 bases). Per germline, CDR1 LGHDT and CDR2 YNNKEL (reference sequence). V shed 2 bases and J shed 2 bases, with 10 bases lying between them. The CDR3 sequence is 15 residues long. Here the CDR3 reads CASSQSEGAYNEQFF. The CDR3 nucleotides are TGTGCCAGCAGCCAATCGGAGGGAGCCTACAATGAGCAGTTCTTC.

V usage is TRBV5-1 and J usage is TRBJ2-5; the D is unclear. V was trimmed by 1 base and J by 3 bases, leaving 7 bases between them. Germline V CDR1 and CDR2: SGHRS, YFSETQ. This CDR3 has 13 residues. CDR3 sequence reads: CASSLSLKETQYF. CDR3 bases: TGCGCCAGCAGCTTGTCCCTAAAAGAGACCCAGTACTTC.

The rearrangement uses TRBV30 and TRBJ1-4; TRBD1 aligns across 9 bases. Trimming removed 1 base from V and 8 bases from J; junction bases left unmatched: 14. Per germline, CDR1 GTSNPN and CDR2 SVGIG (reference sequence). The CDR3 runs to 17 residues. The CDR3 nucleotides read TGTGCCTGGAGTGGCGGGGTCAAACGGGACAGGGTAGAAAAACTGTTTTTT. It codes for CAWSGGVKRDRVEKLFF. The entire variable domain, with the rest obtained from reference TRBV30 and TRBJ1-4, is as follows: SQTIHQWPATLVQPVGSPLSLECTVEGTSNPNLYWYRQAAGRGLQLLFYSVGIGQISSEVPQNLSASRPQDRQFILSSKKLLLSDSGFYLCAWSGGVKRDRVEKLFFGSGTQLSVL.

The chain uses TRBV7-9 and TRBJ1-2; 10 bases map to TRBD1. Germline CDR1 reads SEHNR; CDR2 reads FQNEAQ (reference sequence). CDR3 size: 14 residues. V gave up 4 bases and J gave up 6 bases; unmatched junction bases: 5. The CDR3, as DNA: TGTGCCAGCAGCTCCCGACAGGGGGCGAATGGCTACACCTTC. This gives the protein CASSSRQGANGYTF.

The chain recombines TRBV2 with TRBJ2-2; no definite D call. The V gene's germline CDR1 is SNHLY and CDR2 FYNNEI. The CDR3 length is 16 residues. Trimming took off 3 bases at V and 3 bases at J, with 14 bases between the two ends. The DNA for the CDR3 is TGTGCCAGCAGTGATCTACCGTCCGGTTACACCGGGGAGCTGTTTTTT. Translated: CASSDLPSGYTGELFF. Drawing the rest from reference TRBV2 and TRBJ2-2, the complete variable domain is EPEVTQTPSHQVTQMGQEVILRCVPISNHLYFYWYRQILGQKVEFLVSFYNNEISEKSEIFDDQFSVERPDGSNFTLKIRSTKLEDSAMYFCASSDLPSGYTGELFFGEGSRLTVL.

The chain employs TRBV7-9 and TRBJ2-3; 10 bases align to TRBD1. Germline V gene data show CDR1 as SEHNR and CDR2 as FQNEAQ (reference sequence). With 3 bases clipped from V and 9 bases from J, the junction kept 12 bases outside the gene matches. The CDR3 consists of 16 residues. DNA of the CDR3: TGTGCCAGCAGCTTCGTGACAGGGGGCGCGAGTTCAACGCAGTATTTT. Protein sequence: CASSFVTGGASSTQYF. Complete variable domain (other parts from reference TRBV7-9 and TRBJ2-3): DTGVSQNPRHKITKRGQNVTFRCDPISEHNRLYWYRQTLGQGPEFLTYFQNEAQLEKSRLLSDRFSAERPKGSFSTLEIQRTEQGDSAMYLCASSFVTGGASSTQYFGPGTRLTVL.

The chain is built from TRBV3-1 (or the pseudogene TRBV3-2) and TRBJ2-2; a weak D match, TRBD2 (5 bases). Per germline, CDR1 LGHDT and CDR2 YNNKEL (reference sequence). Trimming took 4 bases from V and 6 from J, leaving 9 bases between them. CDR3 length equals 13 residues. Here the CDR3 reads CASSPTGAGELFF. The CDR3 DNA is TGTGCCAGCAGCCCCACCGGGGCCGGGGAGCTGTTTTTT.

The chain carries TRBV6-4 and TRBJ2-2, with no clear D. CDR3 length: 13 residues. The germline V gene has CDR1 MRHNA and CDR2 SNTAGT. The V and J ends lost 5 bases and 1 base respectively, with 5 bases between them. This CDR3 reads CASSRENTGELFF. CDR3 coding DNA: TGTGCCAGCAGTCGAGAGAACACCGGGGAGCTGTTTTTT.

The gene calls are TRBV5-1 and TRBJ2-1, with TRBD2 matching 8 bases. The trim removed 0 bases at V and 6 bases at J, leaving 11 bases unmatched. Germline lookup yields CDR1 SGHRS and CDR2 YFSETQ. This CDR3 is built from 17 residues. CDR3 sequence (DNA): TGCGCCAGCAGCTTGGATCCGGGACTAGTAGGGTCCAATGAGCAGTTCTTC. It specifies CASSLDPGLVGSNEQFF.

The V and J genes are TRBV25-1 and TRBJ2-5, with TRBD2 matching over 7 bases. CDR3 length: 14 amino acids. Trimming at V came to 2 bases and at J to 5 bases, leaving 5 bases not matched to a gene. Germline V lookup: CDR1 MGHDK, CDR2 SYGVNS. The CDR3 region is CASSEGGSQETQYF. In nucleotides, the CDR3 is TGTGCCAGCAGTGAAGGCGGGAGTCAGGAGACCCAGTACTTC. Combining the CDR3 with reference TRBV25-1 and TRBJ2-5 gives the whole variable domain EADIYQTPRYLVIGTGKKITLECSQTMGHDKMYWYQQDPGMELHLIHYSYGVNSTEKGDLSSESTVSRIRTEHFPLTLESARPSHTSQYLCASSEGGSQETQYFGPGTRLLVL.

The chain has TRBV19 and TRBJ2-4, with 8 bases aligning to TRBD1. V was clipped by 5 bases and J by 10 bases; unmatched bases: 10. The CDR3 spans 14 residues. Germline CDR1 LNHDA, CDR2 SQIVND (reference sequence). The CDR3 region is CASSPRTGPRIQYF. The CDR3 DNA reads as TGTGCCAGTAGTCCCCGGACAGGGCCTCGTATTCAGTACTTC.

The chain employs TRBV30 and TRBJ2-2, with TRBD1 identical over 9 bases. Germline V gives CDR1 GTSNPN, CDR2 SVGIG (reference sequence). This CDR3 has 14 amino acids. J lost 6 bases, V lost 5 bases, and 7 bases had no gene match. The CDR3 here is CAWRAQGAAGELFF. DNA of the CDR3: TGTGCCTGGCGGGCACAGGGGGCCGCCGGGGAGCTGTTTTTT.

The genes are TRBV4-2 and TRBJ2-3, with 8 bases aligning to TRBD2. This CDR3 is 17 amino acids long. The V gene end was trimmed by 6 bases and the J gene end by 5 bases; junction bases not matched to a gene: 16. Germline V gives CDR1 LGHNA, CDR2 YNFKEQ. CDR3 region: CASSRSMSGSKEDTQYF. The CDR3 DNA reads as TGTGCCAGCAGTCGGAGTATGAGCGGGAGTAAGGAAGATACGCAGTATTTT.

The chain joins TRBV7-8 to TRBJ1-5; D not resolved. The ends were cut back, 5 bases at V and 3 bases at J, with 8 bases in the middle. CDR3 length equals 13 residues. Germline V gene sequence: CDR1 SGHVS, CDR2 FQNEAQ. CDR3 residues: CASSPQANQPQHF. CDR3 DNA: TGTGCCAGCAGCCCTCAGGCCAATCAGCCCCAGCATTTT.

About this clone itself: Relative to the germline gene, one junction end is altered; a read error may explain this. The genes are TRBV5-1 and TRBJ2-1; 12 bases line up with TRBD2. The CDR3 is made up of 16 amino acids. Per the germline V gene, CDR1 is SGHRS and CDR2 is YFSETQ. CDR3 protein: CANSFSGLAGGNEQFF. For the CDR3, the DNA is TGCGCCAACAGCTTCTCGGGACTAGCGGGTGGCAATGAGCAGTTCTTC.

The CDR3 region is CASRAQDRDTEAFF. DNA of the CDR3: TGTGCCAGCAGGGCCCAGGACAGGGACACTGAAGCTTTCTTT. The gene calls are TRBV6-5 and TRBJ1-1; 8 bases agree with TRBD1. Germline CDR1 MNHEY, CDR2 SVGAGI. This CDR3 has 14 residues. V gave up 6 bases and J gave up 3 bases; unmatched junction bases: 6.

The chain couples TRBV29-1 to TRBJ2-3, with 8 bases fitting TRBD1. Germline V gene data show CDR1 as SQVTM and CDR2 as ANQGSEA. Trimming took 3 bases from V and 6 from J; bases not matched to a gene: 5. This CDR3 has 13 residues. CDR3 residues: CSVDPRGLDTQYF. The CDR3 DNA reads as TGCAGCGTTGATCCCAGGGGGCTCGATACGCAGTATTTT.

The gene calls are TRBV21-1 and TRBJ1-5; whether TRBD1, the table's D call, matches the DNA was not checked. TRBV21-1 is deemed a pseudogene. This CDR3 has 14 residues. The CDR3 coding sequence is TGTGCCAGCACTACCCGACAGGGACATCAGCCCCAGCATTTT. This translates into CASTTRQGHQPQHF.

This chain links TRBV6-5 with TRBJ1-4, with D possibly matching TRBD1 (5 bases). This CDR3 is 15 amino acids long. CDR1 and CDR2 (germline): MNHEY, SVGAGI. V was cut by 2 bases and J by 8 bases, with 15 bases left in between. CDR3 region: CASSYPWGVGEKLFF. The DNA of the CDR3 is TGTGCCAGCAGTTACCCCTGGGGGGTAGGAGAAAAACTGTTTTTT.

The rearrangement links TRBV6-6 to TRBJ1-6; 8 bases match TRBD1. V shed 2 bases and J 8 bases; nucleotides not matched to a gene: 8. The CDR3 runs to 16 residues. CDR1 and CDR2 (germline): MNHNY, SVGAGI (reference sequence). This CDR3 reads CASSYRDRPLHSPLHF. CDR3 nucleotide sequence: TGTGCCAGCAGTTACCGGGACAGGCCACTACATTCACCCCTCCACTTT.

The V and J genes are TRBV29-1 and TRBJ1-2; 8 positions agree with TRBD1. The trim removed 5 bases at V and 8 bases at J, leaving 7 bases unmatched. The CDR3 is made up of 12 amino acids. Per the germline V gene, CDR1 is SQVTM and CDR2 is ANQGSEA. The chain's CDR3 is CSVRQGPQGYTF. The CDR3 DNA follows: TGCAGCGTTCGACAGGGGCCCCAGGGCTACACCTTC.

The V gene is TRBV10-2, the J gene TRBJ2-1; 8 nucleotides match TRBD2. The CDR3 has 16 residues. From germline, CDR1 is WSHSY and CDR2 SAAADI. The V and J ends lost 3 bases and 1 base, in that order; junction bases with no gene match: 5. The CDR3 region is CASSDLAGRSYNEQFF. CDR3 nucleotides: TGCGCCAGCAGTGACCTAGCGGGCCGATCCTACAATGAGCAGTTCTTC.

V is TRBV14 and J is TRBJ2-7, with D tentatively TRBD1 (6 bases). Trimming took 0 bases from V and 5 from J, leaving 17 bases between them. Germline V lookup: CDR1 SGHDN, CDR2 FVKESK. This CDR3 region has 16 residues. The CDR3 sequence is CASSQEEVRGVHEQYF. CDR3 in DNA: TGTGCCAGCAGCCAAGAGGAGGTCAGGGGAGTCCACGAGCAGTACTTC.

The table lists this clone with a count of one. This chain links TRBV19 with TRBJ2-2; 14 bases align to TRBD2. J was trimmed by 5 bases and V by 6 bases; bases with no gene match: 14. The CDR3 spans 19 residues. Germline CDR1 LNHDA, CDR2 SQIVND (reference sequence). The CDR3 spells CASRIRLAGGSDGTGELFF. Written as DNA, the CDR3 is TGTGCCAGTAGAATTAGACTAGCGGGAGGGTCGGATGGTACCGGGGAGCTGTTTTTT.